The T cell receptor beta chain described here comes from a study of blood T cell repertoires in COVID-19. Measured with immunoSEQ multiplex PCR; TCRdb has only the in-frame clones, and not every one. The profile covers 75,000 or so clones, with around 84% appearing a single time and around a third taken by the ten largest. The CDR3 length is 13 residues. Germline V gene lookup returns CDR1 SQVTM and CDR2 ANQGSEA. V lost 7 bases, J lost 3 bases, and 12 bases lay in between. This TCR was recovered from a woman aged 70-85 years with acute or convalescent COVID-19. The rearrangement links TRBV29-1 to TRBJ1-4; D perhaps matches TRBD1 (6 bases). The sample taken for sequencing was peripheral blood. The CDR3 DNA reads as TGCAGCGGTAAACAGGGAGCTAATGAAAAACTGTTTTTT. It specifies CSGKQGANEKLFF. Filled out from reference TRBV29-1 and TRBJ1-4, the complete variable domain reads SAVISQKPSRDICQRGTSLTIQCQVDSQVTMMFWYRQQPGQSLTLIATANQGSEATYESGFVIDKFPISRPNLTFSTLTVSNMSPEDSSIYLCSGKQGANEKLFFGSGTQLSVL.